The 22 T cell receptor beta chains reported below all come from one sample, sequenced in a study of cytomegalovirus exposure and HLA in healthy donors (dated 2017 in TCRdb). Library preparation employed the immunoSEQ multiplex PCR assay. The multiplex PCR relied on a mix of 60 forward primers for TCR Vbeta segments and 13 reverse primers for TCR Jbeta segments. The table comes from immuneACCESS by way of TCRdb, which keeps in-frame sequences with V and J called. Part of the clones is missing from these tables; in studies checked, under half for an unresolved V gene and the rest for unknown reasons. The sample records 180,000 or so clones, 75% to 85% of which are singletons. The ten largest clones represent roughly 1.5% of the sample. Sequencing was performed on PBMCs. The receptor source for this set is a man aged 18 to 30 in good health and CMV-seronegative.

The CDR3 region has the DNA TGTGCCAGCTCAATCACAGGGTATAATGAAAAACTGTTTTTT. Its translation: CASSITGYNEKLFF. The V gene is TRBV18, the J gene TRBJ1-4; perhaps TRBD1 as D (6 bases). The germline V gene encodes CDR1 KGHSH and CDR2 LQKENI. The CDR3 loop spans 14 amino acids. The V end lost 5 bases, the J end lost 4 bases, and 11 bases lay between the germline ends.

V gene TRBV27 combines with J gene TRBJ1-2, with D possibly TRBD1 on 5 matching bases. This CDR3 has 15 residues. Per the germline V gene, CDR1 is MNHEY and CDR2 is SMNVEV (reference sequence). The V gene lost 7 bases and the J gene lost 5 bases, with 20 bases spanning the gap. CDR3 nucleotide sequence: TGTGCCAGCAAATACACCGGACGGGAGGGGTATGGCTACACCTTC. This sequence encodes CASKYTGREGYGYTF.

The chain links TRBV4-1 to TRBJ2-7, with a weak D call TRBD1 (6 bases). The germline CDR1 and CDR2 sequences are MGHRA and YSYEKL. The CDR3 contains 13 residues. Between the trimmed V and J ends, which lost 1 base and 2 bases, there was a span of 6 bases. DNA for the CDR3: TGCGCCAGCAGCCAAGGACAGGCCTACGAGCAGTACTTC. It encodes CASSQGQAYEQYF.

The chain uses TRBV10-1 and TRBJ2-2; 8 bases line up with TRBD1. This CDR3 region has 15 residues. CDR1 and CDR2 from the germline V gene are WNHNN and SYGVQD (reference sequence). V lost 6 bases and J lost 1; bases outside the gene matches: 4. This CDR3 is CASSKDRENTGELFF. The DNA for the CDR3 is TGCGCCAGCAGCAAGGACAGGGAGAACACCGGGGAGCTGTTTTTT.

The J gene is TRBJ2-5, the V gene TRBV4-3; 8 bases agree with TRBD1. Germline V gene data show CDR1 as LGHNA and CDR2 as YSLEER. The CDR3 extends over 16 amino acids. J lost 5 bases, V lost 1 base, and 9 bases had no gene match. In DNA form, the CDR3 reads TGCGCCAGCAGCCAAGGGCAGGGGGCTAATTCGGAGACCCAGTACTTC. Amino acid sequence: CASSQGQGANSETQYF.

V and J are TRBV7-2 and TRBJ2-3, with 9 bases that match TRBD2. The germline CDR1 and CDR2 sequences are SGHTA and FQGNSA. V gave up 0 bases and J gave up 3 bases; unmatched junction bases: 1. The CDR3 spans 15 residues. CDR3 loop: CASSLAGLATDTQYF. For the CDR3, the DNA is TGTGCCAGCAGCTTAGCTGGACTAGCGACAGATACGCAGTATTTT.

As for this clone: Other DNA sequences from this sample encode an identical CDR3 as well. The chain recombines TRBV6-6 with TRBJ2-7, with 11 bases lining up with TRBD2. Unmatched junction bases numbered 9, after V lost 5 bases and J lost 6 bases. The CDR3 contains 15 residues. Germline V CDR1 and CDR2: MNHNY, SVGAGI (reference sequence). The CDR3 region is CASSNIAGGSGEQYF. The CDR3 nucleotides are TGTGCCAGCAGTAACATAGCGGGGGGGTCCGGCGAGCAGTACTTC.

DNA of the CDR3: TGCAGCGTTGAGCGACAGGGGGACTATGGCTACACCTTC. Translated: CSVERQGDYGYTF. V gene TRBV29-1 combines with J gene TRBJ1-2; 9 positions agree with TRBD1. With V trimmed by 3 bases and J by 3 bases, 2 bases remained unmatched. This CDR3 comprises 13 residues. Germline loops: CDR1 SQVTM, CDR2 ANQGSEA.

The rearrangement uses TRBV27 and TRBJ2-7; D gene uncertain. Looked up from germline, CDR1 is MNHEY and CDR2 is SMNVEV (reference sequence). The CDR3 is 15 amino acids. V dropped 0 bases and J dropped 5 bases, with 14 bases sitting between them. The CDR3 DNA reads TGTGCCAGCAGTTTATCGTATCCAATCTCGGACGAGCAGTACTTC. It yields the protein CASSLSYPISDEQYF.

The gene calls are TRBV18 and TRBJ2-7; D unresolved. The length of the CDR3 is 13 residues. The V end was cut by 0 bases, the J end by 3 bases, with 6 bases between. Germline CDR1 KGHSH, CDR2 LQKENI. Written as DNA, the CDR3 is TGTGCCAGCTCACCACCGAGCATCTACGAGCAGTACTTC. Residues: CASSPPSIYEQYF. The whole variable domain, filled in from reference TRBV18 and TRBJ2-7, reads NAGVMQNPRHLVRRRGQEARLRCSPMKGHSHVYWYRQLPEEGLKFMVYLQKENIIDESGMPKERFSAEFPKEGPSILRIQQVVRGDSAAYFCASSPPSIYEQYFGPGTRLTVT.

This sequence joins TRBV18 and TRBJ2-3, with no clear D. Germline V gene lookup returns CDR1 KGHSH and CDR2 LQKENI. V shed 4 bases and J shed 3 bases, with 14 bases lying between them. The CDR3 extends over 15 amino acids. In nucleotides, the CDR3 is TGTGCCAGCTCACAGGAGTCAGCGAGGACAGATACGCAGTATTTT. Its translation is CASSQESARTDTQYF.

The gene calls are TRBV6-5 and TRBJ2-7; D is perhaps TRBD1 (5 bases). Germline values: CDR1 MNHEY, CDR2 SVGAGI. The CDR3 is 13 residues long. V was clipped by 5 bases and J by 6 bases, with 14 bases between them. CDR3 bases: TGTGCCAGCAGTAAAGGGGAAATCGCCGAGCAGTACTTC. Its protein is CASSKGEIAEQYF.

In this sample, this clone turned up many times. The V call is TRBV7-9, the J call TRBJ2-2; D is perhaps TRBD1 (6 bases). Trimming cost V 2 bases and J 3 bases, with 13 bases left between them. The CDR3 loop spans 16 amino acids. CDR1 SEHNR and CDR2 FQNEAQ come from the germline V gene (reference sequence). The CDR3 DNA follows: TGTGCCAGCAGCTTACCTAGACAGGCTGACACCGGGGAGCTGTTTTTT. Protein sequence: CASSLPRQADTGELFF.

The chain uses TRBV4-2 and TRBJ1-6, with TRBD1 matching over 7 bases. Losses at the gene ends were 0 bases for V and 10 bases for J; bases not matched to a gene: 6. CDR1 is LGHNA and CDR2 is YNFKEQ in the germline V gene. The CDR3 has 15 residues. CDR3 DNA: TGTGCCAGCAGCCAAGATCGGACAGGAAAATCACCCCTCCACTTT. This codes for CASSQDRTGKSPLHF.

The chain joins TRBV5-1 to TRBJ2-3, with TRBD2 matching 9 bases. Germline CDR1 reads SGHRS; CDR2 reads YFSETQ. This CDR3 spans 16 amino acids. V dropped 0 bases and J dropped 2; count of bases not matched to a gene: 4. In DNA, the CDR3 is TGCGCCAGCAGCTTGGCTGGCGGGGGGGTCACAGATACGCAGTATTTT. It yields the protein CASSLAGGGVTDTQYF. The full variable domain, completed using reference TRBV5-1 and TRBJ2-3, is KAGVTQTPRYLIKTRGQQVTLSCSPISGHRSVSWYQQTPGQGLQFLFEYFSETQRNKGNFPGRFSGRQFSNSRSEMNVSTLELGDSALYLCASSLAGGGVTDTQYFGPGTRLTVL.

V gene TRBV19 combines with J gene TRBJ1-1; D not certain. The V end lost 0 bases, the J end lost 8 bases, and 10 bases lay between the germline ends. The germline gives CDR1 LNHDA, CDR2 SQIVND (reference sequence). The CDR3 has 13 residues. The CDR3 DNA sequence: TGTGCCAGTAGTATAGATCTGGGCTACGAAGCTTTCTTT. This translates into CASSIDLGYEAFF. The full variable domain, with the rest looked up from reference TRBV19 and TRBJ1-1, is DGGITQSPKYLFRKEGQNVTLSCEQNLNHDAMYWYRQDPGQGLRLIYYSQIVNDFQKGDIAEGYSVSREKKESFPLTVTSAQKNPTAFYLCASSIDLGYEAFFGQGTRLTVV.

This clone was counted a single time. CDR3 DNA sequence: TGTGCCAGTAGTTACAGGGGCTCAGCTAATGAAAAACTGTTTTTT. This sequence encodes CASSYRGSANEKLFF. The V call is TRBV19, the J call TRBJ1-4, with 7 nucleotides matching TRBD1. The germline gives CDR1 LNHDA, CDR2 SQIVND (reference sequence). This CDR3 contains 15 residues. V lost 5 bases and J lost 3; bases outside the gene matches: 6.

V and J are TRBV5-6 and TRBJ2-3; D is possibly TRBD1 (6 bases). CDR1 is SGHDT, CDR2 YYEEEE, per germline. V was pared by 3 bases and J by 4 bases, with 18 bases between. The CDR3 extends over 16 amino acids. This chain's CDR3 is CASSSPGEWVADTQYF. The CDR3 DNA sequence: TGTGCCAGCAGCTCCCCAGGGGAATGGGTCGCAGATACGCAGTATTTT.

This chain joins TRBV6-6 and TRBJ2-1; no reliable D call. V lost 8 bases, J lost 5 bases, and 13 bases lay in between. The CDR3 runs 13 residues. Per germline, CDR1 MNHNY and CDR2 SVGAGI (reference sequence). The CDR3 coding sequence is TGTGCCAGCGTCCCTAGGCCCGACAATGAGCAGTTCTTC. This encodes CASVPRPDNEQFF.

The sample holds a few counts of this clone. The gene calls are TRBV5-8 and TRBJ2-1; the D is unclear. Trimming cost V 3 bases and J 5 bases, with 9 bases left between them. Looked up from germline, CDR1 is SGHTS and CDR2 is YDEGEE. The CDR3 spans 13 residues. CDR3 sequence reads: CASSSWSHNEQFF. CDR3 in DNA: TGTGCCAGCAGCTCTTGGAGTCACAATGAGCAGTTCTTC. The full variable domain, rest sourced from reference TRBV5-8 and TRBJ2-1, is EAGVTQSPTHLIKTRGQQATLRCSPISGHTSVYWYQQALGLGLQFLLWYDEGEERNRGNFPPRFSGRQFPNYSSELNVNALELEDSALYLCASSSWSHNEQFFGPGTRLTVL.

V gene TRBV6-1 combines with J gene TRBJ1-1, with D hard to call. Trimming cost V 7 bases and J 6 bases, with 15 bases left between them. CDR3 length: 13 amino acids. CDR1 and CDR2 from the germline V gene are MNHNS and SASEGT. The CDR3 DNA is TGTGCCAGCATCCTAAGGCCGAGGGCTGAAGCTTTCTTT. Translating gives CASILRPRAEAFF.

The chain combines TRBV5-1 with TRBJ2-2; TRBD2 matches 12 bases. The CDR3 spans 17 residues. Germline assignment: CDR1 SGHRS and CDR2 YFSETQ. V trimming: 1 base; J trimming: 3 bases; junction bases outside the gene matches: 4. The DNA of the CDR3 is TGCGCCAGCAGCTTGAGGCTAGCGGGAGGGGACACCGGGGAGCTGTTTTTT. Protein product: CASSLRLAGGDTGELFF.